In its sample, the clone carrying this T cell receptor (beta chain) was seen a few times. V dropped 0 bases and J dropped 8 bases, with 10 bases sitting between them. CDR3 size: 13 residues. Germline-derived CDR1 and CDR2 are LGHNA and YSLEER. Focal radiation plus CTLA-4 blockade with ipilimumab was given to patients with chemo-refractory metastatic non-small-cell lung cancer. Profiling relied on immunoSEQ multiplex PCR, and the TCRdb table lists in-frame clones only, not all of them. Among just under 60,000 clones listed, 70% to 85% were seen once. These data belong to a study of radiotherapy plus CTLA-4 blockade in lung cancer.

The sequencing here drew on peripheral blood, taken from a patient treated with radiotherapy plus ipilimumab. The chain uses TRBV4-3 and TRBJ1-2; D call uncertain. The receptor's source is a human donor with non-small cell lung cancer who had a partial response to radiotherapy plus ipilimumab. In DNA, the CDR3 is TGCGCCAGCAGCCAAGATCTCGGTTGGGGCTACACCTTC. Amino acids: CASSQDLGWGYTF.